The 21 T cell receptor beta chains below come from one sample, sequenced in a study of post-analysis software for immune sequencing data. Their antigen targets remain unknown. Researchers reported that TCR beta cDNA libraries carried unique molecular identifiers. TCRdb recomputed calls from the PCR reads with MiXCR, one row per CDR3 protein. In the table there are about 460,000 distinct CDR3 sequences, roughly 45% of which are singletons. Study-wide points: In patients, TRBV5-6, TRBV5-1 and TRBV20-1 belonged to five or six TRBV segments found more frequently than in controls.

Sequenced input: blood. Receptor source: a girl aged 10-17 years with multiple sclerosis.

The rearrangement uses TRBV15 and TRBJ2-7, with 7 bases lining up with TRBD2. Per germline, CDR1 LNHNV and CDR2 YYDKDF (reference sequence). J lost 4 bases, V lost 5 bases, and 11 bases had no gene match. The CDR3 contains 15 residues. CDR3 residues: CATSQRAGGRYEQYF. In nucleotides, the CDR3 is TGTGCCACCAGCCAGCGGGCTGGCGGGAGATACGAGCAGTACTTC.

This clonotype showed up just a few times. The CDR3 nucleotides read TGCGCCAGCAGCTTGGAGGACCCAGCGGGAGAAAGATACGAGCAGTACTTC. Translation gives CASSLEDPAGERYEQYF. The chain joins TRBV5-1 to TRBJ2-7, with 8 nucleotides matching TRBD2. CDR1 SGHRS and CDR2 YFSETQ come from the germline V gene. This CDR3 has 17 amino acids. After removal of 0 bases from V and 4 bases from J, the junction contained 12 bases not matched to a gene.

This clonotype was counted between two and nine times. This chain joins TRBV20-1 and TRBJ1-2; 9 bases agree with TRBD1. The CDR3 is 15 residues long. Germline V gene lookup returns CDR1 DFQATT and CDR2 SNEGSKA (reference sequence). V dropped 3 bases and J dropped 4; count of bases not matched to a gene: 9. CDR3 amino acids: CSASTRDRVTYGYTF. Written as DNA, the CDR3 is TGCAGTGCTAGCACTCGGGACAGGGTGACCTATGGCTACACCTTC.

The rearrangement links TRBV30 to TRBJ2-7; D possibly corresponds to TRBD1 (5 bases). Germline V gene sequence: CDR1 GTSNPN, CDR2 SVGIG (reference sequence). V lost 4 bases, J lost 0 bases, and 13 bases lay in between. The CDR3 has 14 amino acids. CDR3 bases: TGTGCCTGGACTGGGGCGGAGAGCTCCTACGAGCAGTACTTC. Protein sequence: CAWTGAESSYEQYF.

The chain is built from TRBV12-3 or TRBV12-4 and TRBJ2-3; D is undetermined. Deletions cut 3 bases from V and 6 bases from J, with 16 bases between. The CDR3 extends over 15 amino acids. The CDR3 loop is CASSLNSPPSDTQYF. The CDR3 nucleotides are TGTGCCAGCAGTTTGAACAGTCCCCCCTCGGATACGCAGTATTTT.

The CDR3 sequence: CASISGSSYNEQFF. As DNA, the CDR3 is TGTGCCAGCATATCAGGGAGCTCCTACAATGAGCAGTTCTTC. V is TRBV27 and J is TRBJ2-1; D tentatively reads TRBD1 or TRBD2 (5 bases each). CDR1 is MNHEY and CDR2 is SMNVEV in the germline V gene (reference sequence). V dropped 7 bases and J dropped 0 bases, with 10 bases sitting between them. The CDR3 totals 14 residues.

The gene calls are TRBV7-3 and TRBJ2-1; D remains unclear. CDR1 SGHTA and CDR2 FQGTGA come from the germline V gene. Between the trimmed V and J ends, which lost 1 base and 0 bases, there was a span of 10 bases. The CDR3 is made up of 16 amino acids. CDR3 sequence reads: CASSLSRTSSYNEQFF. The CDR3 DNA is TGTGCCAGCAGCTTAAGTCGGACGAGCTCCTACAATGAGCAGTTCTTC.

The chain is built from TRBV9 and TRBJ2-3; 7 bases map to TRBD2. The CDR3 totals 16 residues. Germline CDR1 reads SGDLS; CDR2 reads YYNGEE. Trimming removed 0 bases from V and 0 bases from J; junction bases left unmatched: 4. CDR3 DNA: TGTGCCAGCAGCGTAGGTAGCGGGTTGAGCACAGATACGCAGTATTTT. Translation: CASSVGSGLSTDTQYF.

The J gene is TRBJ2-7, the V gene TRBV4-1, with D uncertain. The V gene's germline CDR1 is MGHRA and CDR2 YSYEKL. The CDR3 runs 15 residues. Deletions cut 0 bases from V and 1 base from J, with 10 bases between. This CDR3 reads CASSQEAYSSYEQYF. The CDR3 coding sequence is TGCGCCAGCAGCCAAGAGGCTTACAGTTCCTACGAGCAGTACTTC.

The J gene is TRBJ2-6, the V gene TRBV18; D is unresolved. In germline, CDR1 is KGHSH, CDR2 LQKENI. Between the trimmed V and J ends, which lost 6 bases and 1 base, there was a span of 4 bases. This CDR3 is built from 13 residues. The CDR3 nucleotides read TGTGCCAGCTCCACATCTGGGGCCAACGTCCTGACTTTC. It yields the protein CASSTSGANVLTF.

The chain employs TRBV18 and TRBJ2-7, with TRBD2 matching over 13 bases. The CDR3 covers 17 residues. After removal of 1 base from V and 1 base from J, the junction contained 4 bases not matched to a gene. CDR1 is KGHSH, CDR2 LQKENI, per germline. The CDR3 loop is CASSPRTSGSLSYEQYF. CDR3 DNA: TGTGCCAGCTCACCACGGACTAGCGGGAGTCTTTCCTACGAGCAGTACTTC.

This chain uses TRBV6-1 with TRBJ2-4, with TRBD2 matching 7 bases. CDR1 and CDR2 from the germline V gene are MNHNS and SASEGT. V was clipped by 5 bases and J by 1 base; unmatched bases: 5. This CDR3 has 15 amino acids. The CDR3 loop is CASSRSGGAKNIQYF. The CDR3 DNA reads as TGTGCCAGCAGTAGGTCGGGGGGTGCCAAAAACATTCAGTACTTC.

CDR3 residues: CSVDGRGGEAFF. The CDR3 bases are TGCAGCGTTGATGGGCGCGGCGGGGAGGCTTTCTTT. This chain uses TRBV29-1 with TRBJ1-1; D gene unclear. From germline, CDR1 is SQVTM and CDR2 ANQGSEA. The CDR3 covers 12 residues. The V end lost 3 bases, the J end lost 11 bases, and 16 bases lay between the germline ends.

The CDR3 DNA follows: TGCAGTGCTAGAGATCTACAGGTGTCCAGCCAGCCCCAGCATTTT. Its protein product is CSARDLQVSSQPQHF. The J gene is TRBJ1-5, the V gene TRBV20-1, with a weak D call TRBD1 (5 bases). The V end was cut by 0 bases, the J end by 7 bases, with 16 bases between. Germline V gives CDR1 DFQATT, CDR2 SNEGSKA (reference sequence). The CDR3 covers 15 residues.

The chain carries TRBV28 and TRBJ2-3, with D tentatively TRBD1 or TRBD2 (5 bases each). The length of the CDR3 is 15 residues. V lost 6 bases and J lost 2, with 15 bases in between. Per the germline V gene, CDR1 is MDHEN and CDR2 is SYDVKM. The CDR3 sequence is CASRPGTMDTDTQYF. The CDR3 region has the DNA TGTGCCAGCAGACCCGGGACCATGGACACAGATACGCAGTATTTT.

The chain has TRBV6-2 or TRBV6-3 and TRBJ2-3; D is undetermined. Germline CDR1 reads MNHEY; CDR2 reads SVGEGT. Trimming removed 5 bases from V and 7 bases from J, with 10 bases in between. CDR3 length: 12 residues. The CDR3 coding sequence is TGTGCCAGCAGTCTCCCCCTGAATACGCAGTATTTT. Amino acid sequence: CASSLPLNTQYF.

The genes are TRBV20-1 and TRBJ2-3; 7 bases match TRBD2. This CDR3 is built from 18 residues. CDR1 is DFQATT, CDR2 SNEGSKA, per germline (reference sequence). Unmatched junction bases numbered 21, after V lost 3 bases and J lost 6 bases. CDR3 residues: CSARPPWISGVYTDTQYF. CDR3 DNA sequence: TGCAGTGCTAGGCCTCCATGGATAAGCGGGGTTTATACGGATACGCAGTATTTT.

This clonotype was observed a handful of times. The chain couples TRBV3-1 to TRBJ2-1, with 9 nucleotides matching TRBD2. The germline V gene has CDR1 LGHDT and CDR2 YNNKEL (reference sequence). The CDR3 totals 16 residues. V lost 2 bases and J lost 4; bases outside the gene matches: 6. In DNA form, the CDR3 reads TGTGCCAGCAGCCAATCAGCTCTAGCGGGGTACAATGAGCAGTTCTTC. Protein sequence: CASSQSALAGYNEQFF.

This clonotype was seen more than once but under ten times. The gene calls are TRBV6-4 and TRBJ2-6; D ambiguous. The CDR3 is 12 amino acids. CDR1 and CDR2 (germline): MRHNA, SNTAGT. The V end was cut by 9 bases, the J end by 2 bases, with 5 bases between. This CDR3 is CARGAGANVLTF. DNA for the CDR3: TGTGCCAGAGGAGCTGGGGCCAACGTCCTGACTTTC.

This clonotype turned up a few times. V usage is TRBV20-1 and J usage is TRBJ2-7; D might be TRBD1 or TRBD2, each matching 6 bases. The CDR3 covers 13 residues. The germline V gene has CDR1 DFQATT and CDR2 SNEGSKA (reference sequence). V was cut by 7 bases and J by 0 bases, with 13 bases left in between. This CDR3 reads CSVGGGASYEQYF. The CDR3 coding sequence is TGCAGTGTCGGGGGCGGGGCCTCCTACGAGCAGTACTTC.

This clonotype showed up just a few times. The rearrangement joins TRBV29-1 to TRBJ2-4, with a tentative D call TRBD2 (7 bases). Per the germline V gene, CDR1 is SQVTM and CDR2 is ANQGSEA. Trimming shortened V by 4 bases and J by 13 bases, and 14 bases separated the two germline ends. This CDR3 contains 11 residues. CDR3: CSVGVGGQQYF. The CDR3 coding sequence is TGCAGCGTTGGGGTGGGGGGGCAGCAGTACTTC.